These T cell receptor beta chains were read from a single sample in a study of beta chain features in type 1 diabetes. Only in-frame clones appear in the TCRdb table, and some are missing; sequencing was by immunoSEQ multiplex PCR. The sample lists about 400,000 clones; about 12% were seen once. Sequencing was carried out using naive CD4+ T cells from blood. These receptors came from a young man in good health. CDR3s include the opening cysteine and the closing phenylalanine or tryptophan. The D gene is left open where the match is weak. Size values are once, few and many counts, or a class for expanded clones, and some rows have none.

j_call | d_call | cdr3_length | v_call | clone_size | cdr3_aa | cdr3_nt
TRBJ2-1 | NA | 16 | TRBV4-2 | NA | CASSPAGTRGSNEQFF | TGTGCCAGCAGTCCAGCCGGGACCAGGGGTAGCAATGAGCAGTTCTTC
TRBJ2-7 | NA | 13 | TRBV30 | few | CAWSAGQKYEQYF | TGTGCCTGGAGCGCAGGGCAAAAGTACGAGCAGTACTTC
TRBJ1-1 | NA | 13 | TRBV30 | few | CAWSRGLNTEAFF | TGTGCCTGGAGTAGGGGTCTGAACACTGAAGCTTTCTTT
TRBJ1-5 | NA | 18 | TRBV28 | NA | CASSFVFGEPGWNQPQHF | TGTGCCAGCAGTTTTGTATTCGGGGAACCCGGATGGAATCAGCCCCAGCATTTT
TRBJ1-1 | TRBD1 | 14 | TRBV6-5 | few | CASSYGGTGVRAFF | TGTGCCAGCAGTTACGGGGGGACAGGGGTCAGAGCTTTCTTT
TRBJ1-2 | NA | 14 | TRBV7-2 | NA | CASSPTGTNYGYTF | TGTGCCAGCAGCCCCACAGGGACCAACTATGGCTACACCTTC
TRBJ1-5 | TRBD1 | 15 | TRBV19 | NA | CASSIYRGLNQPQHF | TGTGCCAGTAGTATTTACAGGGGGTTAAATCAGCCCCAGCATTTT
TRBJ1-1 | TRBD1 | 14 | TRBV7-9 | NA | CASSSWGQGTEAFF | TGTGCCAGCAGCTCATGGGGACAGGGAACTGAAGCTTTCTTT
TRBJ1-1 | NA | 14 | TRBV6-5 | few | CASSPDRPGTEAFF | TGTGCCAGCAGTCCCGACAGGCCGGGCACTGAAGCTTTCTTT
TRBJ1-3 | NA | 12 | TRBV7-9 | NA | CASSPSGNTIYF | TGTGCCAGCAGCCCGTCCGGGAACACCATATATTTT
TRBJ2-5 | TRBD1 | 18 | TRBV28 | NA | CASSYLSWTGSVAETQYF | TGTGCCAGCAGTTACCTCTCTTGGACAGGGAGTGTCGCGGAGACCCAGTACTTC
TRBJ2-1 | NA | 16 | TRBV11-1 | few | CASSPNTGIGDNEQFF | TGTGCCAGCAGCCCGAATACAGGGATTGGAGACAATGAGCAGTTCTTC
TRBJ2-1 | NA | 16 | TRBV4-2 | NA | CASSQGRIAYGNEQFF | TGTGCCAGCAGCCAAGGGCGGATAGCATACGGCAATGAGCAGTTCTTC
TRBJ2-1 | NA | 16 | TRBV6-5 | few | CASSYSRAFSYNEQFF | TGTGCCAGCAGTTACTCGAGAGCTTTCTCCTACAATGAGCAGTTCTTC
TRBJ1-2 | TRBD1 | 14 | TRBV28 | few | CASSLRGRNYGYTF | TGTGCCAGCAGTTTGAGGGGGCGCAACTATGGCTACACCTTC
TRBJ1-1 | NA | 14 | TRBV5-8 | NA | CASSRLDRNTEAFF | TGTGCCAGCAGCCGCTTGGACAGAAACACTGAAGCTTTCTTT
TRBJ2-7 | NA | 13 | TRBV6-6 | NA | CASTQTGYYEQYF | TGTGCCAGCACCCAGACAGGATACTACGAGCAGTACTTC
TRBJ2-5 | TRBD2 | 14 | TRBV30 | NA | CAWSVASGGETQYF | TGTGCCTGGAGTGTAGCTTCGGGGGGGGAGACCCAGTACTTC
TRBJ1-5 | NA | 15 | TRBV27 | NA | CASSSGRGINQPQHF | TGTGCCAGCAGTTCGGGCAGGGGAATCAATCAGCCCCAGCATTTT
TRBJ2-7 | NA | 17 | TRBV6-1 | few | CASSGEANRPLRYEQYF | TGTGCCAGCAGTGGGGAGGCCAACAGGCCCCTAAGGTACGAGCAGTACTTC
TRBJ1-1 | TRBD1 | 15 | TRBV9 | NA | CASSAGQGGNTEAFF | TGTGCCAGCAGTGCAGGACAGGGGGGAAACACTGAAGCTTTCTTT
TRBJ2-3 | NA | 12 | TRBV4-3 | few | CASSHGTDTQYF | TGCGCCAGCAGCCACGGCACAGATACGCAGTATTTT